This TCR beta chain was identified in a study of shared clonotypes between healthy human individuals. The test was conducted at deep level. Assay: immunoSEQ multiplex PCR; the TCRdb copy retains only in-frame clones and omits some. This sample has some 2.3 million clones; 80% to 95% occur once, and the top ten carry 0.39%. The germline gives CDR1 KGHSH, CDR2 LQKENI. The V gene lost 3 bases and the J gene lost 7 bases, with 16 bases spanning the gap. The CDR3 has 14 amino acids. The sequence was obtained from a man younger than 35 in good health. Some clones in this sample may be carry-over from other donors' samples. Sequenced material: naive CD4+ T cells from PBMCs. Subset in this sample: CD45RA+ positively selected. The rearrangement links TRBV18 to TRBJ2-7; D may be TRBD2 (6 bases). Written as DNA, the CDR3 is TGTGCCAGCTCACCGACCGGCGGGGCCTCTGAGCAGTACTTC. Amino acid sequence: CASSPTGGASEQYF.